This TCR beta chain was obtained from a study of graft-versus-host responses after intestinal transplantation (dated by TCRdb to the early 2020s). Broadly, across the study: The transplants that recipients received were multivisceral, liver-intestinal, or isolated intestinal. To identify alloreactive clones, pre-transplant mixed lymphocyte reaction products were sequenced and then compared with unstimulated pre-transplant donor and recipient T cells. Samples from a few later patients were sequenced in-house on an Illumina MiSeq with MiXCR processing rather than by the commercial service. Donor T cell macrochimerism was defined as a peak of at least 4% donor T cells among recipient peripheral blood mononuclear cells. Bulk TCR-beta CDR3 sequencing was used to track graft-versus-host and host-versus-graft alloreactive T cell clones in the graft, circulation and bone marrow after intestinal transplantation. The cohort enrolled 20 to 30 intestinal transplant recipients including one retransplant, and a few patients lacking pretransplant specimens were excluded. Every recipient was given anti-thymocyte globulin induction, then maintenance tacrolimus and steroids for approximately 3 years. What the work shows at the level of the full study, not this receptor alone: The conclusions were limited by the relatively low number and heterogeneity of the intestinal transplant patients. Early after transplant, peak levels of circulating GvH clones were associated with declines in HvG clones. GvH clones were found in recipient bone marrow, and some of the GvH clones appeared earlier in ileal mucosa or blood, which is consistent with an intestinal mucosal origin. In patients with donor T cell macrochimerism, the allografts had high GvH to HvG T cell clonal ratios.

Dithiothreitol, EDTA incubations and collagenase D digestion were used to isolate intraepithelial and lamina propria lymphocytes from graft specimens. Bulk TCR-beta sequencing was performed on serial intestinal graft biopsy specimens collected as late as 600 days after transplant. Libraries were built with the immunoSEQ multiplex PCR assay. Adaptive Biotechnologies carried out high-throughput TCR-beta CDR3 sequencing of genomic DNA for most patients. The authors' analysis ran thus. Adaptive's ImmunoSEQ software was the source of the TCR sequencing data for roughly 19 patients, while a few other patients were processed with MiXCR and VDJtools. CDR3 nucleotide sequences shared between donor and recipient were removed because their origin could not be assigned. To count as alloreactive, a clone needed at least 2-fold expansion over unstimulated cells and a minimum CFSE-low frequency of 0.002% (template counts) or 0.001% (read counts). A clone was considered mappable if detected in the sequenced pre-transplant spleen, lymph node, or MLR CFSE-low populations of the donor or recipient. The cumulative frequency of alloreactive clones was calculated as a percentage of all sequences, weighted by copy number. Drawn from immuneACCESS, this table holds only the in-frame rearrangements with V and J called that TCRdb kept. Clones are partly lost; checked studies trace under half to an unresolved V gene and leave the rest unexplained. The V and J calls and clone size were taken over from that table, and D and trimming were inferred from the DNA. The sample table shows about 7,700 clones, and about 75% are seen once. About an eighth of the sample rests with the top ten.

Notes on this clone: Its antigen is still unknown. No base qualities exist here, and no much larger clone lies one base off it.

The CDR3 holds 13 amino acids from the cysteine to the phenylalanine. Just the 39-base CDR3 DNA is kept, in frame starting at base 1. Between the V and J ends, shortened by 4 bases and 2 bases respectively, the junction contains 6 bases. CDR1 and CDR2 are read off the germline V gene as ENHRY and SYGVKD. The sequencing used ileum tissue, collected roughly 230 days after intestinal transplant. The rearranged chain carries TRBV10-3 and TRBJ1-5, with a weak D call of TRBD1 (6 bases match). The receptor was isolated from a human patient who received an intestinal transplant, so some T cells may come from the graft donor. The CDR3 sequence is CAISGQGNQPQHF. The DNA sequence is TGTGCCATCAGTGGACAGGGCAATCAGCCCCAGCATTTT.